The present entry profiles one T cell receptor (beta chain) with its context. What it recognizes is unknown. The CDR3 runs to 15 residues. J was trimmed by 3 bases and V by 4 bases; bases with no gene match: 6. In germline, CDR1 is MNHEY, CDR2 SVGAGI. The data originate from a study of shared clonotypes between healthy human individuals. Broader study findings: Despite large depth, sorted-subset datasets appeared incompletely sequenced.

Libraries were prepared by immunoSEQ multiplex PCR; TCRdb keeps only in-frame clonotypes and omits some of them. This sample yields about 2.3 million clones, of which 93% are seen a single time; 0.39% belongs to the top ten. Sequenced input: naive CD4+ T cells from PBMCs. Subset given: CD45RA+ positively selected. The source of this sequence is a man between 18 and 29 years old in good health. Some clones in this sample may be carry-over from other donors' samples. The chain recombines TRBV6-5 with TRBJ2-5, with 9 bases identical to TRBD2. The CDR3 DNA reads as TGTGCCAGCAGTTTCCTAGCGGGAATGGAAGAGACCCAGTACTTC. As protein: CASSFLAGMEETQYF.